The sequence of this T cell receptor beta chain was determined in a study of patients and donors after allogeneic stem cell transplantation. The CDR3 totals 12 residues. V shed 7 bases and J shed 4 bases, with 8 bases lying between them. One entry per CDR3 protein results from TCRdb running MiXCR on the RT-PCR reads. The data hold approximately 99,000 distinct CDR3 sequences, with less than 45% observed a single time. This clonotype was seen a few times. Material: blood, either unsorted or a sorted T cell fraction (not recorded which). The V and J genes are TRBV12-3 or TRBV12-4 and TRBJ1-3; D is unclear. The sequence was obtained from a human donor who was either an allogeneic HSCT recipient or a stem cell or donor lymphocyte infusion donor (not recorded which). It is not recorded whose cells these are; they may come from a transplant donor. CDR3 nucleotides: TGTGCCAGCACAAAATTGGGAAACACCATATATTTT. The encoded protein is CASTKLGNTIYF.